This TCR beta chain was recovered during a study of cytomegalovirus exposure and HLA in healthy donors. As for the study in general: Genotyping showed around 80% of approximately 430 donors falling in the Caucasian-associated ancestry cluster.

CDR3 size: 12 residues. V was shortened by 6 bases and J by 8 bases, with 10 bases between the two germline ends. Germline V gives CDR1 MNHEY, CDR2 SMNVEV (reference sequence). PCR amplification relied on 60 Vbeta primers (plus 13 Jbeta primers). Sequenced by immunoSEQ multiplex PCR; TCRdb stores in-frame clones only, minus some. The sample includes over 75,000 clones, 82% of them seen just once. This clone was counted once. Its target is not known. Study-level points and caveats: CMV antigen specificity of three CMV-associated chains was confirmed in vitro. A previous analysis found most TCR beta V segments productive roughly 87% or roughly 30% of the time. TCR association rates varied by HLA locus in a later analysis, with DRB1 highest and HLA-C lowest.

The J gene is TRBJ2-2, the V gene TRBV27; D remains ambiguous. Sequencing used PBMCs. This receptor was identified in a man aged 25 to 40 in good health and CMV-seropositive. The CDR3 region is CASSRRAGELFF. The CDR3 bases are TGTGCCAGCAGCCGGAGAGCGGGGGAGCTGTTTTTT.